This TCR beta chain came from a study of T cells generated in artificial thymic organoids listed by TCRdb under 2017. Background for the entire study: In some experiments, thymic T cells were further FACS-purified to deplete CD4 immature single positive or double positive precursors. The TCR alpha and beta CDR3 repertoires of CD8 single positive T cells derived from in vitro artificial thymic organoids were compared with those of thymic and peripheral blood naive CD8 T cells. The repertoire sequencing data shown were described as representative of three independent experiments. Study-wide conclusions, independent of this receptor: Organoid-derived CD8 single positive T cells showed physiological TCR clonotype diversity comparable to thymic and blood naive CD8 T cells.

Trimming removed 3 bases from V and 2 bases from J; the gene matches leave 7 bases unexplained. The germline V gene specifies MDHEN as CDR1 and SYDVKM as CDR2. The CDR3 has 16 amino acids, counting the end cysteine and phenylalanine. Solely the CDR3 DNA is kept, with 48 bases framed from the first base. Enrichment of primary CD8+ T cells was done with magnetic beads from the Miltenyi CD8+ T cell Isolation Kit. Before RNA extraction, CD3+TCRalphabeta+CD8 single positive T cells from organoids and thymus were sorted by FACS. For each sample, the RNeasy Micro kit was used to purify total RNA from roughly 40,000 to 200,000 sorted cells, and RNA quality was checked on an Agilent RNA 6000 Nano chip. To release thymocytes, thymic fragments were dissected, broken up by pipetting and passed through a 70 um strainer. Separate semi-nested PCR amplifications were run for the TCRalpha and TCRbeta libraries, using Advantage 2 and reverse primers located in the TRAC or TRBC constant regions. The amount of total RNA going into first-strand cDNA synthesis ranged between about 3.5 and 550 ng. TCR cDNA libraries were generated by 5'-RACE using the SMARTer PCR cDNA Synthesis kit, with a poly-dT primer for first-strand synthesis. Semi-nested constant-region reverse primers carried 5-nucleotide sample-specific barcodes, and products were cleaned with the Zymo DNA Clean and Concentrator-5 kit. Pools of up to ten barcoded samples were ligated to Illumina adaptors and sequenced on an Illumina MiSeq as 2 x 150 bp paired-end reads. The original methods were these. Demultiplexed reads were aligned with BLAT to a custom library of all human TRAV, TRAJ, TRBV, TRBD and TRBJ combinations from IMGT. The best BLAT hits were picked using pslCDnaFilter (-maxAligns=1, -ignoreIntrons), and custom Perl scripts were used to calculate clonotype frequencies. The raw public reads went through TCRdb reprocessing: fastp at Q25, MiXCR clone calling, in-frame beta chains kept. Identical CDR3 proteins give one entry, which carries the most common genes and DNA. For this entry, the V and J calls and clone size follow TCRdb and not the study's own pipeline. This sample has around 2,500 distinct CDR3 sequences in its table, and approximately 10% of those were observed once. The biggest ten clones account for 2.8% of the sample.

Based on its abundance in the sample, this clonotype is medium-sized (0.01 to 0.1%). Its antigen specificity is not known. Base qualities are not at hand, and no much larger clone is one base apart. The V and J segments used are TRBV28 and TRBJ1-2; 9 central bases correspond to TRBD1. This TCR came from a human donor who gave cord blood stem cells for thymic organoid culture, a cardiac surgery patient who gave postnatal thymus, or a blood donor (not recorded which). Sample: naive CD8+ T cells from the thymus. Taken with the paper, the label for cell subset or site translates to: CD3+TCRalphabeta+CD8SP T cells; for blood, CD45RO-CCR7+ naive CD8+ T cells. The DNA sequence is TGTGCCAGCAGTTTTTGGGGACAGGGTGAGAACTATGGCTACACCTTC. It translates as CASSFWGQGENYGYTF.